These T cell receptor beta chains were read from a single sample in a study of PD-L1 blockade in urothelial cancer. The table came from immunoSEQ multiplex PCR; TCRdb's copy has only in-frame clones and leaves some out. The sample lists about 43,000 clones, 88% seen once, with approximately 14% in the top ten. Source: PBMCs, taken around atezolizumab (anti-PD-L1) treatment. The source of these receptors is an older woman with urothelial cancer. CDR3s include the opening cysteine and the closing phenylalanine or tryptophan.

CASGSGTGFGYTF	TRBV12-5	TRBJ1-2
CASSSTAYYTDTQYF	TRBV27	TRBJ2-3
CASSARGGTYNEQFF	TRBV9	TRBJ2-1
CASSLFEPNNEQFF	TRBV7-9	TRBJ2-1
CASSQPRTGYIYNEQFF	TRBV4-3	TRBJ2-1
CASSHGPLEYNYGYTF	TRBV7-9	TRBJ1-2
CASSLAVISPGAEQYF	TRBV7-8	TRBJ2-7
CASADRDNSPLHF	TRBV19	TRBJ1-6
CASSPKGGAPRHF	TRBV18	TRBJ1-5
CASSEFGGVNQPQHF	TRBV25-1	TRBJ1-5
CASLDRGRTDTQYF	TRBV28	TRBJ2-3
CASSPAEADYTF	TRBV18	TRBJ1-2
CASSQGQGANYGYTF	TRBV4-2	TRBJ1-2
CASSVGDSTYEQYF	TRBV9	TRBJ2-7
CASSFSGAHYGYTF	TRBV28	TRBJ1-2
CASSLVPRIPDRVGAKNIQYF	TRBV5-1	TRBJ2-4
CASSGFGGGELFF	TRBV9	TRBJ2-2
CASSQLGLVETGELFF	TRBV27	TRBJ2-2
CASSEETGFYEQYF	TRBV10-2	TRBJ2-7
CASSLAAMTSGRYEQYF	TRBV11-2	TRBJ2-7
CASSLVGSDYEQYF	TRBV7-9	TRBJ2-7
CASKTGGSGANVLTF	TRBV27	TRBJ2-6
CASSFRGVTGANVLTF	TRBV5-6	TRBJ2-6
CASSLWGDRGRSNYGYTF	TRBV27	TRBJ1-2
CASSKTGQGRNTEAFF	TRBV5-1	TRBJ1-1
CASSQDRRQSSYNEQFF	TRBV14	TRBJ2-1
CSVSVSYEQYF	TRBV29-1	TRBJ2-7
CASSWQGAQNTEAFF	TRBV5-4	TRBJ1-1
CASSHYGGRDTGELFF	TRBV11-1	TRBJ2-2
CASRAINTGELFF	TRBV2	TRBJ2-2
CASSPSDRRSPLHF	TRBV18	TRBJ1-6
CASSQDELTGGYTF	TRBV4-3	TRBJ1-2
CASSRGTPNEKLFF	TRBV7-6	TRBJ1-4
CASNLQETQYF	TRBV5-8	TRBJ2-5
CASSSSGGELFF	TRBV7-2	TRBJ2-2
CASSSSDSAFSEKLFF	TRBV28	TRBJ1-4
CASSSASGGTDTQYF	TRBV25-1	TRBJ2-3